This TCR beta chain stems from a study of blood T cell repertoires in COVID-19. Across the whole study: The cDNA or gDNA used as material had been derived from T cells, B-cell-depleted T cells, or PBMCs.

The CDR3 loop spans 16 amino acids. Per germline, CDR1 LNHNV and CDR2 YYDKDF (reference sequence). V lost 1 base to trimming and J lost 5 bases, with 16 bases between them. In the original analysis: For nucleated cells, counts were estimated from reference gene primer amplification. TCRdb keeps only in-frame clones here, not all; method: immunoSEQ multiplex PCR. V, J and clone size derive from that table, while D and trimming were established from the DNA sequence. Of about 53,000 clones in the sample, about 80% were seen once. This clone was observed a handful of times. Sample: peripheral blood. The source is a human donor in a cohort sampled during active COVID-19. The chain uses TRBV15 and TRBJ2-3, with a tentative D call TRBD2 (5 bases). The CDR3 sequence: CATSRVLMSGKDTQYF. The CDR3 nucleotides read TGTGCCACCAGCAGAGTCCTGATGTCGGGGAAAGATACGCAGTATTTT.